The 10 T cell receptor beta chains below all came from one sample that was sequenced in a study of blood T cell repertoires in COVID-19. Sequenced by immunoSEQ multiplex PCR; TCRdb stores in-frame clones only, minus some. This sample has about 150,000 clones, with about four fifths found just once. Sequenced material: peripheral blood. Receptors originate from a woman aged 60-75 years with acute or convalescent COVID-19.

This chain connects TRBV25-1 to TRBJ1-2; D not certain. V lost 4 bases and J lost 8, with 17 bases in between. This CDR3 is built from 14 residues. Germline CDR1 and CDR2: MGHDK and SYGVNS. The DNA for the CDR3 is TGTGCCAGCAGTGGCTATGAGGCAGGAGGAGGCTACACCTTC. The encoded protein is CASSGYEAGGGYTF.

This clone was observed a single time. The CDR3 nucleotides read TGTGCCAGCAGGGGACTAGCGGGTCTTTACGGGGAGCTGTTTTTT. Its protein product is CASRGLAGLYGELFF. The chain employs TRBV6-5 and TRBJ2-2; TRBD2 matches at 12 bases. Germline CDR1 reads MNHEY; CDR2 reads SVGAGI. The V gene end was trimmed by 6 bases and the J gene end by 7 bases; junction bases not matched to a gene: 6. CDR3 length: 15 residues.

This sequence joins TRBV3-1 (or the pseudogene TRBV3-2) and TRBJ1-4; no reliable D call. The ends were cut back, 1 base at V and 4 bases at J, with 7 bases in the middle. The CDR3 consists of 14 residues. Germline CDR1 LGHDT, CDR2 YNNKEL (reference sequence). CDR3 in DNA: TGTGCCAGCAGCCAAGGCGCCTATAATGAAAAACTGTTTTTT. Its translation is CASSQGAYNEKLFF.

V gene TRBV7-3 combines with J gene TRBJ1-6; TRBD1 agrees at 7 bases. From germline, CDR1 is SGHTA and CDR2 FQGTGA. This CDR3 is built from 13 residues. Losses at the gene ends were 5 bases for V and 9 bases for J; bases not matched to a gene: 4. CDR3 bases: TGTGCCAGCAGCACTGACAGGGTTTCACCCCTCCACTTT. Protein sequence: CASSTDRVSPLHF. Full variable domain (rest looked up from reference TRBV7-3 and TRBJ1-6): GAGVSQTPSNKVTEKGKYVELRCDPISGHTALYWYRQSLGQGPEFLIYFQGTGAADDSGLPNDRFFAVRPEGSVSTLKIQRTERGDSAVYLCASSTDRVSPLHFGNGTRLTVT.

V usage is TRBV10-3 and J usage is TRBJ2-5, with 7 bases matching TRBD2. The ends lost 3 bases at V and 1 base at J; junction bases unmatched: 5. The CDR3 runs to 15 residues. Germline lookup yields CDR1 ENHRY and CDR2 SYGVKD. The DNA of the CDR3 is TGTGCCATCAGTGAAACGCAGCGGGGCCAAGAGACCCAGTACTTC. It is translated as CAISETQRGQETQYF.

The chain recombines TRBV7-9 with TRBJ2-7; D not resolved. V shed 0 bases and J shed 6 bases, with 6 bases lying between them. The length of the CDR3 is 12 residues. The V gene's germline CDR1 is SEHNR and CDR2 FQNEAQ (reference sequence). The CDR3 spells CASSLARSEQYV. The DNA for the CDR3 is TGTGCCAGCAGCTTAGCGAGGTCCGAGCAGTACGTC.

This chain uses TRBV28 with TRBJ1-5; D is uncertain. Trimming left V 6 bases short and J 9 bases short, with 15 bases between. In germline, CDR1 is MDHEN, CDR2 SYDVKM. This CDR3 region has 13 residues. CDR3 in DNA: TGTGCCAGCAGCCCCCCGCCCCCCAGGCCCCAGCATTTT. Translated: CASSPPPPRPQHF. The whole variable domain, remainder taken from reference TRBV28 and TRBJ1-5, is DVKVTQSSRYLVKRTGEKVFLECVQDMDHENMFWYRQDPGLGLRLIYFSYDVKMKEKGDIPEGYSVSREKKERFSLILESASTNQTSMYLCASSPPPPRPQHFGDGTRLSIL.

This rearrangement joins TRBV10-2 to TRBJ2-2; D is possibly TRBD2 (5 bases). The CDR3 loop spans 15 amino acids. Per germline, CDR1 WSHSY and CDR2 SAAADI. The V end lost 2 bases, the J end lost 6 bases, and 13 bases lay between the germline ends. CDR3 amino acids: CASSEILVRPGELFF. CDR3 DNA sequence: TGCGCCAGCAGTGAGATACTAGTCCGTCCCGGGGAGCTGTTTTTT.

The CDR3 protein is CAISESTGGFFYEQYF. CDR3 sequence (DNA): TGTGCCATCAGTGAGTCAACAGGGGGCTTTTTCTACGAGCAGTACTTC. The chain links TRBV10-3 to TRBJ2-7; 9 bases line up with TRBD1. J was trimmed by 3 bases and V by 0 bases; bases with no gene match: 6. Germline V gives CDR1 ENHRY, CDR2 SYGVKD. The length of the CDR3 is 16 residues.

Note on this clone: The sample holds other DNA sequences that translate to the same CDR3. The CDR3 nucleotides read TGTGCCAGCTCACTGACAGGGAGGAACTATGGCTACACCTTC. It is translated as CASSLTGRNYGYTF. V gene TRBV18 combines with J gene TRBJ1-2, with 7 bases identical to TRBD1. With 4 bases clipped from V and 2 bases from J, the junction kept 4 bases outside the gene matches. This CDR3 comprises 14 residues. Germline lookup yields CDR1 KGHSH and CDR2 LQKENI.